The present entry profiles one TCR beta chain with its context. Its antigen is unidentified. This CDR3 has 15 residues. The V gene lost 5 bases and the J gene lost 5 bases, with 16 bases spanning the gap. Germline values: CDR1 DFQATT, CDR2 SNEGSKA (reference sequence). Per sample, extraction of total RNA gave at least 5.5 micrograms in every case. The source of the sample is a study of blood T cells in healthy people across ages. Notes on the study in general: Getting older went along with TCR beta diversity per million T cells dropping roughly linearly. Aged donors had fewer naive CD4+ cells and lower diversity than long-lived donors. Diversity estimates from one million T cells were considered underestimates.

The use of a sample-barcoded 5' primer and a J-beta primer mix characterized a second PCR of 7 to 11 cycles. One entry per CDR3 protein results from TCRdb running MiXCR on the 5' RACE reads. The sample consists of roughly 570,000 distinct CDR3 sequences, about 25% of them appearing once. This TCR was sampled from a woman in her seventies in good health. The chain combines TRBV20-1 with TRBJ1-6; unclear D gene. Sequences were obtained from blood. CDR3 protein: CSASALTANNSPLHF. The DNA for the CDR3 is TGCAGTGCTTCAGCCCTGACGGCCAATAATTCACCCCTCCACTTT.